A selection of T cell receptor beta chains follows, all from one sample in a study of T cells after posttransplantation cyclophosphamide. TCRdb's table, derived via immunoSEQ multiplex PCR, lists solely in-frame clones and lacks some. Of some 21,000 clones detected, about 86% appear once; the ten largest clones hold about 2%. The specimen was PBMCs, collected 350 to 400 days after allogeneic stem cell transplant with calcineurin inhibitor and methotrexate. Receptor source: a female patient between 30 and 40 years old who received an allogeneic stem cell transplant from an unrelated donor, was CMV-positive, and had acute and chronic GVHD. The graft donor may be the source of some T cells. CDR3s include the opening cysteine and the closing phenylalanine or tryptophan. Fields, in order: clone size, J gene, V gene, D gene, CDR3 DNA, CDR3 protein. The D gene is left open where the match is weak. Clone size is given for some rows only: seen once, a few or many times, or a class if the clone is expanded.

. TRBJ1-2 TRBV9 TRBD1 TGTGCCAGCAGAGCCGGGACAGGGTATGGCTACACCTTC CASRAGTGYGYTF
. TRBJ1-1 TRBV12-5 . TGTGCTAGTGGTATAGGGGAGGACACTGAAGCTTTCTTT CASGIGEDTEAFF
few TRBJ1-1 TRBV7-9 . TGTGCCAGCAGCTTCCCTTTCGGGAACACTGAAGCTTTCTTT CASSFPFGNTEAFF
. TRBJ2-4 TRBV19 . TGTGCCAGTAGCATCCAGGGCCCGAACATTCAGTACTTC CASSIQGPNIQYF
. TRBJ2-4 TRBV11-2 . TGTGCCAGCAGCTGGGCTCCCCAAAACATTCAGTACTTC CASSWAPQNIQYF
. TRBJ2-7 TRBV7-2 . TGTGCCAGCAGCTTACAGGGGTTGTACGAGCAGTACTTC CASSLQGLYEQYF
once TRBJ2-7 TRBV2 TRBD2 TGTGCCAGCAGTGAAGCTAGAGGGCGGGGGAGCTCCTACGAGCAGTACTTC CASSEARGRGSSYEQYF
. TRBJ1-1 TRBV18 . TGTGCCAGCTCACCAGGAAGGCGAGGAGGCACTGAAGCTTTCTTT CASSPGRRGGTEAFF
. TRBJ1-5 TRBV5-8 TRBD1 TGTGCCAGCAAGCCTGGGACAGTCATTAATCAGCCCCAGCATTTT CASKPGTVINQPQHF
. TRBJ1-4 TRBV5-5 . TGTGCCAGCAGCTCGGCCCCACAGGGAGGGGGTGAAAAACTGTTTTTT CASSSAPQGGGEKLFF
. TRBJ2-7 TRBV10-2 TRBD2 TGCGCCAGCAGTGAGTCGAGCTTTTGGGAGGGCCCTTACGAGCAGTACTTC CASSESSFWEGPYEQYF
. TRBJ2-4 TRBV7-2 . TGTGCCAGCAGCCCCTCCGGACTAGCCAAAAACATTCAGTACTTC CASSPSGLAKNIQYF
. TRBJ2-1 TRBV4-1 TRBD2 TGCGCCAGCAGCCCCCGACTAGCGGGGGGGTTCGTAGCCTACAATGAGCAGTTCTTC CASSPRLAGGFVAYNEQFF
. TRBJ1-5 TRBV5-1 . TGCGCCAGCAGTCTGAACAGGAATCAGCCCCAGCATTTT CASSLNRNQPQHF
. TRBJ2-3 TRBV5-1 . TGCGCCAGCAGCACTGAGTATACGCAGTATTTT CASSTEYTQYF
. TRBJ2-3 TRBV27 . TGTGCCAGCAGTTGGGCCTCAGGAGATACGCAGTATTTT CASSWASGDTQYF
. TRBJ1-4 TRBV18 TRBD1 TGTGCCAGCTCGCCCCGGGACAGTGAAAAACTGTTTTTT CASSPRDSEKLFF
. TRBJ2-5 TRBV7-2 . TGTGCCAGCAGCTTATGGAGAAACCAAGAGACCCAGTACTTC CASSLWRNQETQYF
. TRBJ1-2 TRBV6-5 . TGTGCCAGCAGTATCTCAAGCGCGGGCGACTATGGCTACACCTTC CASSISSAGDYGYTF
. TRBJ1-4 TRBV6-6 . TGTGCCAGCAGGGTAGCTGGGAGCACAACTAATGAAAAACTGTTTTTT CASRVAGSTTNEKLFF
. TRBJ1-2 TRBV6-5 . TGTGCCAGCAGTGCGGGCCGATCCTACACCTTC CASSAGRSYTF
. TRBJ1-1 TRBV15 . TGTGCCACCAGCAGAGATTTGATGGGGGCGGACACTGAAGCTTTCTTT CATSRDLMGADTEAFF
. TRBJ2-1 TRBV27 TRBD2 TGTGCCAGCAGTTTACCCGGACTAGGCCCCGGCAATGAGCAGTTCTTC CASSLPGLGPGNEQFF
. TRBJ2-4 TRBV23-1 . TGCGCCAGCAGTCAACCCTTCTACGGGGACATTCAGTACTTC CASSQPFYGDIQYF
once TRBJ2-7 TRBV14 . TGTGCCAGCACTAGGGCAGGGGACTACGAGCAGTACTTC CASTRAGDYEQYF
few TRBJ1-3 TRBV13 . TGTGCCAGCAGCCCGAGGGGGGGCTCTGGAAACACCATATATTTT CASSPRGGSGNTIYF
few TRBJ2-7 TRBV7-3 TRBD1 TGTGCCAGCAGCTTACGGACAGGGGACGAGCAGTACTTC CASSLRTGDEQYF
. TRBJ1-3 TRBV5-1 . TGCGCCAGCAGCACAGGCCTCTCTGGAAACACCATATATTTT CASSTGLSGNTIYF
. TRBJ1-1 TRBV27 . TGTGCCAGCCGGCTCACAGGGTATAGTCTTTCTGAAGCTTTCTTT CASRLTGYSLSEAFF
once TRBJ2-7 TRBV5-1 TRBD1 TGCGCCAGCAGCTTGGGTCTCGGGACAGCCTCCTACGAGCAGTACTTC CASSLGLGTASYEQYF
once TRBJ2-1 TRBV4-3 TRBD2 TGCGCCAGCAGCCCATGGACTAGCGGCTACAATGAGCAGTTCTTC CASSPWTSGYNEQFF
. TRBJ2-7 TRBV6-1 . TGTGCCAGCAGGGCGACAGGTCAGGGGCACTACGAGCAGTACTTC CASRATGQGHYEQYF
. TRBJ1-4 TRBV7-9 . TGTGCCAGCAGCTTAGCCGGGAGTGAAAAACTGTTTTTT CASSLAGSEKLFF
. TRBJ1-3 TRBV9 . TGTGCCAGCAGACAGGGAAACACCATATATTTT CASRQGNTIYF
. TRBJ2-1 TRBV28 . TGTGCCAGCAGTTATGGAAGGGGTGAGCAGTTCTTC CASSYGRGEQFF
. TRBJ2-3 TRBV5-1 TRBD2 TGCGCCAGCAGCCCCGGACTAGCGGGGCGCACAGATACGCAGTATTTT CASSPGLAGRTDTQYF
. TRBJ2-1 TRBV5-1 TRBD2 TGCGCCAGCAGCCCCAGCGGGACCGAGACTAGTGAGCAGTTCTTC CASSPSGTETSEQFF
. TRBJ1-1 TRBV5-5 . TGTGCCAGCAGCCCCCCCTTGGGCCCTGAAGCTTTCTTT CASSPPLGPEAFF
. TRBJ1-5 TRBV7-9 TRBD1 TGTGCCAGCAGCACCGGGACAGGTGTGTATAGCAATCAGCCCCAGCATTTT CASSTGTGVYSNQPQHF
. TRBJ2-3 TRBV29-1 . TGCAGCGTTTTGGCGGGACTCCACACAGATACGCAGTATTTT CSVLAGLHTDTQYF
. TRBJ1-2 TRBV30 TRBD1 TGTGCCTGGGACAGGGCGTTTGGCTACACCTTC CAWDRAFGYTF
. TRBJ2-7 TRBV5-1 . TGCGCCAGCCGGTCTAGTGATCGTTCCGAGCAGTACTTC CASRSSDRSEQYF
. TRBJ2-5 TRBV18 . TGTGCCAGCTCACCTTCGTACCAAGAGACCCAGTACTTC CASSPSYQETQYF
few TRBJ2-7 TRBV7-9 TRBD1 TGTGCCAGCAGCCTAAGCGGGACAGGGGTCGAGCAGTACTTC CASSLSGTGVEQYF
. TRBJ1-2 TRBV6-6 . TGTGCCAGCAACGAGGACAGCTACTATGGCTACACCTTC CASNEDSYYGYTF
. TRBJ2-5 TRBV5-1 TRBD1 TGCGCCAGCAGCCGAGGACAGGGAGGTAAAACGTACCAAGAGACCCAGTACTTC CASSRGQGGKTYQETQYF
. TRBJ2-2 TRBV5-1 TRBD1 TGCGCCAGCAGTGATGGGACAGCTACATCCGGGGAGCTGTTTTTT CASSDGTATSGELFF
. TRBJ2-3 TRBV4-3 . TGCGCCAGCAGCCGTGGAAGCGGTGCTAGCACAGATACGCAGTATTTT CASSRGSGASTDTQYF
. TRBJ1-3 TRBV7-9 . TGTGCCAGCGGCCCTTCTGGAAACACCATATATTTT CASGPSGNTIYF
. TRBJ2-3 TRBV9 . TGTGCCAGCAGCGTCGCGGGGTGGGATACGCAGTATTTT CASSVAGWDTQYF
once TRBJ2-3 TRBV7-3 TRBD2 TGTGCCAGCAGCATAGCGGGAGCGGGAGATACGCAGTATTTT CASSIAGAGDTQYF
. TRBJ2-3 TRBV18 . TGTGCCAGCTCACCGGGGGGGCCAGATACGCAGTATTTT CASSPGGPDTQYF
. TRBJ2-3 TRBV7-3 TRBD2 TGTGCCAGCAGTCCAAGCGGGACTAGCATCCATACGCAGTATTTT CASSPSGTSIHTQYF